These 28 T cell receptor beta chains share one sample of origin, sequenced in a study of T-cell reconstitution after alpha-beta-depleted transplantation in children. Using unique molecular identifiers, the investigators prepared the TCRbeta library. Each CDR3 protein gets one entry after TCRdb re-called the PCR reads with MiXCR. The sample has 400,000 to 550,000 distinct CDR3 sequences; about 10% are singletons. Sequencing used PBMCs, obtained before TCRalphabeta/CD19-depleted stem cell transplant. Every receptor here comes from a child aged 2-15 years with inherited bone marrow failure, due to receive a stem cell transplant.

This clonotype was counted many times. The chain carries TRBV7-8 and TRBJ2-1; D unclear. The V gene lost 0 bases and the J gene lost 5 bases, with 8 bases spanning the gap. Germline V lookup: CDR1 SGHVS, CDR2 FQNEAQ. The CDR3 is 14 amino acids. In nucleotides, the CDR3 is TGTGCCAGCAGCTTAGCGGGCCTGAACAATGAGCAGTTCTTC. This codes for CASSLAGLNNEQFF.

The rearrangement links TRBV19 to TRBJ2-7; a weak D match, TRBD1 (6 bases). The V and J ends lost 5 bases and 0 bases respectively, with 11 bases between them. The germline V gene has CDR1 LNHDA and CDR2 SQIVND (reference sequence). This CDR3 contains 14 residues. CDR3 DNA sequence: TGTGCCAGTAGTGGGAAGACAGGCTCCTACGAGCAGTACTTC. Its protein product is CASSGKTGSYEQYF. Complete variable domain (other parts from reference TRBV19 and TRBJ2-7): DGGITQSPKYLFRKEGQNVTLSCEQNLNHDAMYWYRQDPGQGLRLIYYSQIVNDFQKGDIAEGYSVSREKKESFPLTVTSAQKNPTAFYLCASSGKTGSYEQYFGPGTRLTVT.

This clonotype occurred a few times. The chain carries TRBV27 and TRBJ2-1; 8 bases are a match to TRBD1. The CDR3 covers 14 residues. Germline loops: CDR1 MNHEY, CDR2 SMNVEV (reference sequence). V dropped 6 bases and J dropped 8; count of bases not matched to a gene: 9. CDR3 sequence reads: CASRPNTGGDEQFF. The CDR3 DNA reads TGTGCCAGCAGACCTAATACAGGGGGAGATGAGCAGTTCTTC.

In this sample, this clonotype turned up many times. The rearrangement links TRBV7-8 to TRBJ2-1; 12 nucleotides match TRBD2. From germline, CDR1 is SGHVS and CDR2 FQNEAQ. The trim removed 5 bases at V and 3 bases at J, leaving 14 bases unmatched. The CDR3 has 19 residues. CDR3: CASSPRLAGGASLYNEQFF. CDR3 bases: TGTGCCAGCAGCCCTCGGCTAGCGGGAGGGGCCTCTCTCTACAATGAGCAGTTCTTC.

This clonotype has at least ten counts. The rearrangement uses TRBV27 and TRBJ2-1; D is ambiguous. This CDR3 contains 13 residues. Trimming shortened V by 2 bases and J by 2 bases, and 4 bases separated the two germline ends. Germline V CDR1 and CDR2: MNHEY, SMNVEV (reference sequence). CDR3: CASSLSPYNEQFF. As DNA, the CDR3 is TGTGCCAGCAGTTTAAGCCCCTACAATGAGCAGTTCTTC.

This clonotype was recorded many times. The chain employs TRBV7-9 and TRBJ2-7, with 8 bases lining up with TRBD2. V gave up 5 bases and J gave up 4 bases; unmatched junction bases: 13. CDR3 length: 16 residues. CDR1 is SEHNR, CDR2 FQNEAQ, per germline (reference sequence). CDR3 DNA: TGTGCCAGCAGCCCCTTCAGCGGGAGAAATGTGTACGAGCAGTACTTC. Protein sequence: CASSPFSGRNVYEQYF.

This clonotype occurred many times. The chain joins TRBV7-2 to TRBJ2-3; D not certain. The CDR3 spans 15 residues. The germline CDR1 and CDR2 sequences are SGHTA and FQGNSA. Trimming removed 5 bases from V and 2 bases from J, with 14 bases in between. The CDR3 loop is CASSRGPTDTDTQYF. The DNA of the CDR3 is TGTGCCAGCAGCCGCGGACCCACGGACACAGATACGCAGTATTTT.

V is TRBV29-1 and J is TRBJ2-3; 10 positions agree with TRBD1. The CDR3 contains 15 residues. Germline-derived CDR1 and CDR2 are SQVTM and ANQGSEA. Trimming removed 5 bases from V and 3 bases from J; junction bases left unmatched: 8. CDR3 sequence reads: CSVFDPDRGTDTQYF. The CDR3, as DNA: TGCAGCGTTTTCGACCCGGACAGGGGGACAGATACGCAGTATTTT.

At least ten counts were recorded for this clonotype. V and J are TRBV7-2 and TRBJ2-7; D may be TRBD1 or TRBD2 (7 bases each). CDR1 and CDR2 from the germline V gene are SGHTA and FQGNSA. Trimming removed 0 bases from V and 4 bases from J, with 13 bases in between. The CDR3 is made up of 15 amino acids. The CDR3 is CASSLAAGGGYEQYF. The DNA of the CDR3 is TGTGCCAGCAGCTTAGCGGCAGGGGGAGGGTACGAGCAGTACTTC. Combining the CDR3 with reference TRBV7-2 and TRBJ2-7 gives the whole variable domain GAGVSQSPSNKVTEKGKDVELRCDPISGHTALYWYRQSLGQGLEFLIYFQGNSAPDKSGLPSDRFSAERTGGSVSTLTIQRTQQEDSAVYLCASSLAAGGGYEQYFGPGTRLTVT.

At least ten counts were recorded for this clonotype. DNA of the CDR3: TGCAGTGCTAGAGATCCGCGCAGGTATACGGACGAGCAGTACTTC. Its protein is CSARDPRRYTDEQYF. The chain carries TRBV20-1 and TRBJ2-7, with unresolved D. Between the trimmed V and J ends, which lost 0 bases and 5 bases, there was a span of 17 bases. The CDR3 spans 15 residues. Germline CDR1 and CDR2: DFQATT and SNEGSKA (reference sequence).

This clonotype was counted many times. CDR3 residues: CASRRGRNQPQHF. CDR3 coding DNA: TGTGCCAGCAGAAGGGGGCGCAATCAGCCCCAGCATTTT. The chain employs TRBV27 and TRBJ1-5, with 7 bases lining up with TRBD1. Germline V CDR1 and CDR2: MNHEY, SMNVEV (reference sequence). CDR3 length: 13 amino acids. V was pared by 6 bases and J by 2 bases, with 1 base of the junction left unmatched.

Worth noting for this clonotype: A much larger clone sits a single nucleotide away, making a read error possible. V usage is TRBV7-9 and J usage is TRBJ2-7, with D unresolved. Between the trimmed V and J ends, which lost 0 bases and 6 bases, there was a span of 6 bases. The CDR3 totals 12 residues. The germline CDR1 and CDR2 sequences are SEHNR and FQNEAQ (reference sequence). CDR3 in amino acids: CASSLAFCEQYF. Here the CDR3 DNA reads TGTGCCAGCAGCTTAGCTTTCTGCGAGCAGTACTTC.

Regarding this clonotype: A much larger clone lies a single base off, so this may be a read error. The chain recombines TRBV5-5 with TRBJ2-7, with D tentatively TRBD2 (6 bases). This CDR3 is built from 15 residues. Germline V CDR1 and CDR2: SGHKS, YYEKEE (reference sequence). CDR3 sequence: CASSGLRESQYGQYF. The CDR3 nucleotides read TGTGCCAGCAGCGGTCTCCGGGAGTCTCAATACGGGCAGTACTTC.

This clonotype was seen repeatedly, ten times or more. This chain connects TRBV12-3 or TRBV12-4 to TRBJ1-2; D unclear. Trimming removed 4 bases from V and 4 bases from J, with 16 bases in between. The CDR3 extends over 15 amino acids. The CDR3 is CASSSLPGSSYGYTF. The CDR3 bases are TGTGCCAGCAGTTCTCTCCCAGGCTCCTCCTATGGCTACACCTTC.

In this sample, this clonotype turned up many times. The chain has TRBV5-1 and TRBJ1-6; TRBD1 agrees at 7 bases. The V segment lost 0 bases and the J segment 7 bases; nucleotides outside the gene matches: 4. The CDR3 runs to 15 residues. Germline lookup yields CDR1 SGHRS and CDR2 YFSETQ. Here the CDR3 reads CASSLADRENSPLHF. The CDR3 nucleotides are TGCGCCAGCAGCTTGGCTGACAGGGAAAATTCACCCCTCCACTTT.

Ten or more counts support this clonotype. The chain is built from TRBV5-5 and TRBJ1-2; D remains ambiguous. CDR3 length: 14 amino acids. Trimming removed 2 bases from V and 8 bases from J, with 16 bases in between. Germline values: CDR1 SGHKS, CDR2 YYEKEE (reference sequence). CDR3 residues: CASSLLGPSGGYTF. CDR3 DNA: TGTGCCAGCAGCTTATTAGGGCCGTCGGGCGGCTACACCTTC.

This clonotype was seen ten or more times. The rearrangement links TRBV10-3 to TRBJ2-1, with 9 nucleotides matching TRBD2. J was trimmed by 2 bases and V by 3 bases; bases with no gene match: 5. Germline CDR1 is ENHRY and CDR2 is SYGVKD. The CDR3 runs 16 residues. The CDR3 coding sequence is TGTGCCATCAGTGACCTAGCGGGAATCACCTACAATGAGCAGTTCTTC. This codes for CAISDLAGITYNEQFF.

There are many counts of this clonotype. This rearrangement joins TRBV4-3 to TRBJ2-1, with D tentatively TRBD2 (6 bases). This CDR3 has 15 amino acids. V lost 0 bases and J 7 bases, leaving 13 bases between the germline ends. In germline, CDR1 is LGHNA, CDR2 YSLEER. The CDR3 sequence: CASSQDGGNLNEQFF. CDR3 nucleotide sequence: TGCGCCAGCAGCCAAGATGGCGGGAATTTGAATGAGCAGTTCTTC.

This clonotype was seen many times. This chain connects TRBV5-6 to TRBJ1-4, with a tentative D call TRBD1 (6 bases). CDR3 length: 15 amino acids. The germline V and J ends were trimmed by 4 bases and 7 bases, with 17 bases remaining between them. Germline-derived CDR1 and CDR2 are SGHDT and YYEEEE. CDR3 nucleotides: TGTGCCAGCAGCCAATTAACAGGGATTCGTGAAAAACTGTTTTTT. Its translation is CASSQLTGIREKLFF.

This clonotype appeared many times. This rearrangement joins TRBV13 to TRBJ2-2; either TRBD1 or TRBD2 may fit D (6 bases each). Germline values: CDR1 PRHDT, CDR2 FYEKMQ (reference sequence). V was shortened by 8 bases and J by 1 base, with 26 bases between the two germline ends. The CDR3 is 19 amino acids. CDR3 DNA sequence: TGTGCCAGCCACCGAGGACTAAGCCTACCGACAGGGAACACCGGGGAGCTGTTTTTT. Its translation is CASHRGLSLPTGNTGELFF.

This clonotype was observed a few times. The chain uses TRBV21-1 and TRBJ2-7; the D segment call TRBD2 is taken from the table without a DNA check. TRBV21-1 is a pseudogene segment. The CDR3 has 16 amino acids. This chain's CDR3 is CASSKEIAESDYEQYF. The CDR3 nucleotides read TGTGCCAGCAGCAAAGAGATAGCGGAGAGTGACTACGAGCAGTACTTC.

The chain combines TRBV5-1 with TRBJ1-2; no clear D gene. V lost 4 bases, J lost 1 base, and 14 bases lay in between. The CDR3 is 15 residues long. Per the germline V gene, CDR1 is SGHRS and CDR2 is YFSETQ. The CDR3 DNA is TGCGCCAGCAGCGTGGTCTCGGGCTTTAACTATGGCTACACCTTC. It yields the protein CASSVVSGFNYGYTF.

The sample holds many counts of this clonotype. The CDR3 bases are TGTGCCAGCAGCCCACGCCCCCAAAGCTCCTACAATGAGCAGTTCTTC. Protein product: CASSPRPQSSYNEQFF. The chain carries TRBV7-2 and TRBJ2-1; no clear D gene. Trimming took off 5 bases at V and 0 bases at J, with 14 bases between the two ends. The germline gives CDR1 SGHTA, CDR2 FQGNSA. There are 16 residues in the CDR3.

This clonotype was recorded many times. The J gene is TRBJ2-3, the V gene TRBV7-9; the match to TRBD2 covers 11 bases. The junction had 2 bases not matched to a gene; V was cut back by 5 bases and J by 1 base. The CDR3 extends over 15 amino acids. Germline CDR1 is SEHNR and CDR2 is FQNEAQ (reference sequence). CDR3 in amino acids: CASSRLAGRTDTQYF. CDR3 coding DNA: TGTGCCAGCAGCAGACTAGCGGGACGCACAGATACGCAGTATTTT.

V and J are TRBV14 and TRBJ2-4, with D maybe TRBD1 (5 bases). Germline CDR1 is SGHDN and CDR2 is FVKESK. The CDR3 has 13 amino acids. Trimming left V 1 base short and J 6 bases short, with 7 bases between. The CDR3 loop is CASSQVDRNIQYF. In nucleotides, the CDR3 is TGTGCCAGCAGCCAAGTCGACAGAAACATTCAGTACTTC.

This clonotype was seen many times. This chain uses TRBV7-9 with TRBJ1-4, with a possible D match to TRBD1 (5 bases). Trimming removed 2 bases at V and 5 bases at J, with 12 bases between. Germline V gene sequence: CDR1 SEHNR, CDR2 FQNEAQ (reference sequence). CDR3 length equals 15 residues. The DNA of the CDR3 is TGTGCCAGCAGCTTAACGGGACCCATAAATGAAAAACTGTTTTTT. It yields the protein CASSLTGPINEKLFF.

Ten or more counts support this clonotype. This chain joins TRBV7-6 and TRBJ2-3; D is ambiguous. The length of the CDR3 is 18 residues. Germline CDR1 is SGHVS and CDR2 is FNYEAQ. Trimming pared 1 base from V and 1 base from J, leaving 18 bases between. CDR3 amino acids: CASSLDLRLTGGTDTQYF. In DNA, the CDR3 is TGTGCCAGCAGCTTAGATCTGCGGTTGACCGGAGGCACAGATACGCAGTATTTT.

This clonotype was counted only a few times. The chain recombines TRBV6-5 with TRBJ2-1; TRBD2 agrees at 9 bases. The junction had 0 bases not matched to a gene; V was cut back by 0 bases and J by 6 bases. CDR3 length: 14 amino acids. Germline-derived CDR1 and CDR2 are MNHEY and SVGAGI. The CDR3 DNA reads TGTGCCAGCAGTTACTCGACTAGCGGCAATGAGCAGTTCTTC. It is translated as CASSYSTSGNEQFF.